The rows below give T cell receptor beta chains drawn from one sample of a study of T cells in Graves' hyperthyroidism and ophthalmopathy. A single record per CDR3 protein comes from TCRdb applying MiXCR to the multiplex PCR reads. The sample contains a few hundred thousand distinct CDR3 sequences, about 13% of which appear only once. The sequencing input was blood. The receptors shown here come from a man aged 25-40 years with Graves' hyperthyroidism that later progressed to Graves' ophthalmopathy. Each CDR3 is given with its conserved first and last residue. Each record gives: V gene, clone size, D gene, J gene, CDR3 protein, CDR3 DNA. The D gene is left open where the match is weak. Not all rows give a size; the values are once, few, many and, for expanded clones, a class.

V gene: TRBV12-3/TRBV12-4
clone size: few
D gene: TRBD1
J gene: TRBJ1-1
CDR3 protein: CASSSHRGGGHTEASF
CDR3 DNA: TGTGCCAGCAGTTCCCACAGGGGAGGCGGGCACACTGAAGCTTCCTTT

V gene: TRBV10-3
clone size: many
D gene: TRBD1
J gene: TRBJ1-1
CDR3 protein: CAISERQGAGNTEAFF
CDR3 DNA: TGTGCCATCAGTGAGAGACAGGGGGCGGGAAACACTGAAGCTTTCTTT

V gene: TRBV4-1
clone size: few
D gene: TRBD2
J gene: TRBJ2-3
CDR3 protein: CASSLKPELAGTDTQYF
CDR3 DNA: TGCGCCAGCAGCTTAAAGCCGGAGCTAGCGGGCACAGATACGCAGTATTTT

V gene: TRBV10-3
clone size: NA
D gene: NA
J gene: TRBJ1-1
CDR3 protein: CAISDAPGLDRNTEAFF
CDR3 DNA: TGTGCCATCAGTGATGCCCCTGGACTGGACAGGAACACTGAAGCTTTCTTT

V gene: TRBV10-3
clone size: few
D gene: NA
J gene: TRBJ1-2
CDR3 protein: CAISDAGAVGYTF
CDR3 DNA: TGTGCCATCAGTGACGCGGGGGCGGTTGGCTACACCTTC

V gene: TRBV9
clone size: NA
D gene: TRBD1
J gene: TRBJ2-7
CDR3 protein: CASSVAGTGTLFFIEQYF
CDR3 DNA: TGTGCCAGCAGCGTAGCTGGGACAGGGACTCTATTTTTTATTGAGCAGTACTTC

V gene: TRBV5-4
clone size: NA
D gene: NA
J gene: TRBJ2-1
CDR3 protein: CASSSFISNEQFF
CDR3 DNA: TGTGCCAGCAGCTCATTTATTTCCAATGAGCAGTTCTTC

V gene: TRBV30
clone size: many
D gene: NA
J gene: TRBJ1-4
CDR3 protein: CALDSREKLFF
CDR3 DNA: TGTGCTTTGGATTCGAGGGAAAAACTGTTTTTT

V gene: TRBV6-1
clone size: many
D gene: NA
J gene: TRBJ1-2
CDR3 protein: CASSFRAPGGYTF
CDR3 DNA: TGTGCCAGCAGTTTCCGGGCCCCAGGTGGCTACACCTTC

V gene: TRBV24-1
clone size: NA
D gene: TRBD1
J gene: TRBJ2-3
CDR3 protein: CATSDLRDRPQADTQYF
CDR3 DNA: TGTGCCACCAGTGATTTAAGGGACAGGCCCCAGGCAGATACGCAGTATTTT

V gene: TRBV12-5
clone size: many
D gene: NA
J gene: TRBJ1-1
CDR3 protein: CASDHGGKEKVTEAFF
CDR3 DNA: TGTGCTAGTGACCACGGGGGGAAGGAAAAGGTTACTGAAGCTTTCTTT

V gene: TRBV18
clone size: few
D gene: NA
J gene: TRBJ2-2
CDR3 protein: CASSGRRPNTGELFF
CDR3 DNA: TGTGCCAGCTCAGGCAGGAGGCCGAACACCGGGGAGCTGTTTTTT

V gene: TRBV24-1
clone size: many
D gene: NA
J gene: TRBJ1-3
CDR3 protein: CATSDLAGGDTGNTIYF
CDR3 DNA: TGTGCCACCAGTGACTTGGCAGGTGGGGACACTGGAAACACCATATATTTT

V gene: TRBV4-1
clone size: few
D gene: NA
J gene: TRBJ2-7
CDR3 protein: CASSQDGNSGSYEQYF
CDR3 DNA: TGCGCCAGCAGCCAAGATGGGAATAGCGGATCCTACGAGCAGTACTTC

V gene: TRBV12-3/TRBV12-4
clone size: many
D gene: TRBD1
J gene: TRBJ2-3
CDR3 protein: CASSFQGAMSDTQYF
CDR3 DNA: TGTGCCAGCAGTTTCCAGGGGGCGATGTCAGATACGCAGTATTTT

V gene: TRBV6-1
clone size: many
D gene: TRBD2
J gene: TRBJ2-1
CDR3 protein: CASSSPETAGGNGGDEQFF
CDR3 DNA: TGTGCCAGCAGTTCTCCAGAGACAGCGGGGGGCAATGGGGGGGATGAGCAGTTCTTC

V gene: TRBV12-3/TRBV12-4
clone size: many
D gene: NA
J gene: TRBJ1-1
CDR3 protein: CASSLEGSGTEAFF
CDR3 DNA: TGTGCCAGCAGTTTAGAAGGGAGCGGCACTGAAGCTTTCTTT

V gene: TRBV18
clone size: few
D gene: NA
J gene: TRBJ1-4
CDR3 protein: CASSNRGEKLFF
CDR3 DNA: TGTGCCAGCTCAAACCGGGGGGAAAAACTGTTTTTT